This passage covers 15 T cell receptor beta chains from one sample sequenced in a study of technical replicates of blood from a handful of donors. The protocol was immunoSEQ multiplex PCR, while the TCRdb copy is restricted to in-frame clones and leaves out a portion. The sample has approximately 81,000 clones; more than 80% are singletons. The sample was PBMCs. These receptor sequences come from a human donor in good health. Some clones in this sample may be carry-over from other donors' samples.

The chain links TRBV27 to TRBJ2-7; weak D call: TRBD2 (6 bases). This CDR3 comprises 13 residues. V was trimmed by 3 bases and J by 0 bases, leaving 6 bases between them. Germline CDR1 and CDR2: MNHEY and SMNVEV (reference sequence). CDR3 amino acids: CASSFGGSYEQYF. The CDR3 DNA reads as TGTGCCAGCAGTTTCGGGGGCTCCTACGAGCAGTACTTC.

V is TRBV27 and J is TRBJ2-5; 7 bases match TRBD1. The CDR3 length is 15 residues. Trimming removed 5 bases from V and 5 bases from J; junction bases left unmatched: 11. From germline, CDR1 is MNHEY and CDR2 SMNVEV (reference sequence). In nucleotides, the CDR3 is TGTGCCAGCAGTATGGGGACAGCGAAGGTGGAGACCCAGTACTTC. Its translation: CASSMGTAKVETQYF.

The chain links TRBV9 to TRBJ1-6, with 7 bases matching TRBD1. From germline, CDR1 is SGDLS and CDR2 YYNGEE. The CDR3 has 17 amino acids. V was clipped by 3 bases and J by 6 bases; unmatched bases: 12. The CDR3 bases are TGTGCCAGCAGCGCCACCCAAGGGGGCAGACTTAATTCACCCCTCCACTTT. This translates into CASSATQGGRLNSPLHF.

The chain couples TRBV19 to TRBJ1-2, with TRBD1 matching over 9 bases. The CDR3 loop spans 15 amino acids. The V segment lost 3 bases and the J segment 7 bases; nucleotides outside the gene matches: 9. Germline V gene data show CDR1 as LNHDA and CDR2 as SQIVND (reference sequence). The CDR3 reads CASSIARTGERGYTF. The CDR3 DNA is TGTGCCAGTAGTATCGCTAGGACAGGGGAACGTGGCTACACCTTC.

This clone was seen once. V is TRBV7-9 and J is TRBJ1-1; tentatively, D is TRBD1 (5 bases). Germline values: CDR1 SEHNR, CDR2 FQNEAQ (reference sequence). Trimming removed 1 base at V and 11 bases at J, with 17 bases between. The CDR3 runs to 14 residues. DNA of the CDR3: TGTGCCAGCAGCTTAGAGGCTGGGGCTTTCGAGGCTTTCTTT. This translates into CASSLEAGAFEAFF.

In its sample, this clone was seen once. V usage is TRBV11-2 and J usage is TRBJ2-7; TRBD2 agrees at 8 bases. CDR3 length: 15 amino acids. CDR1 is SGHAT and CDR2 is FQNNGV in the germline V gene. The V and J ends lost 1 base and 4 bases, in that order; junction bases with no gene match: 6. The CDR3 sequence: CASSLAGLGGYEQYF. In DNA form, the CDR3 reads TGTGCCAGCAGCTTAGCGGGACTAGGCGGTTACGAGCAGTACTTC.

This clone was seen only once. The rearrangement joins TRBV6-1 to TRBJ1-2, with D perhaps matching TRBD1 (6 bases). The ends were cut back, 11 bases at V and 5 bases at J, with 21 bases in the middle. This CDR3 has 14 amino acids. Germline loops: CDR1 MNHNS, CDR2 SASEGT. CDR3 DNA sequence: TGTGCCTCCAAAGGGACATCAATTTCTTATGGCTACACCTTC. Translation: CASKGTSISYGYTF.

The chain uses TRBV18 and TRBJ1-1, with D possibly TRBD1 on 5 matching bases. Germline values: CDR1 KGHSH, CDR2 LQKENI. V lost 3 bases and J lost 0, with 11 bases in between. This CDR3 contains 15 residues. CDR3 sequence (DNA): TGTGCCAGCTCACCCACCCAGGGTATGAACACTGAAGCTTTCTTT. As protein: CASSPTQGMNTEAFF. Full variable domain (outside the CDR3, taken from reference TRBV18 and TRBJ1-1): NAGVMQNPRHLVRRRGQEARLRCSPMKGHSHVYWYRQLPEEGLKFMVYLQKENIIDESGMPKERFSAEFPKEGPSILRIQQVVRGDSAAYFCASSPTQGMNTEAFFGQGTRLTVV.

The chain uses TRBV1 and TRBJ2-3; TRBD1 is the table's D call and was not checked against the DNA. TRBV1 is a recognized pseudogene. CDR3 length: 17 residues. DNA of the CDR3: TGCACCAGCAGGCCCACTCTCCGGGACAGGAGCACAGATACGCAGTATTTT. Translated: CTSRPTLRDRSTDTQYF.

This clone was seen only once. The J gene is TRBJ2-7, the V gene TRBV11-2, with TRBD2 matching over 7 bases. The CDR3 spans 14 residues. The germline gives CDR1 SGHAT, CDR2 FQNNGV. V lost 4 bases to trimming and J lost 3 bases; unmatched junction nucleotides: 6. The CDR3 here is CASSSWEGDYEQYF. The DNA for the CDR3 is TGTGCCAGCAGCTCATGGGAGGGAGACTACGAGCAGTACTTC. The full variable domain, with the rest looked up from reference TRBV11-2 and TRBJ2-7, is EAGVAQSPRYKIIEKRQSVAFWCNPISGHATLYWYQQILGQGPKLLIQFQNNGVVDDSQLPKDRFSAERLKGVDSTLKIQPAKLEDSAVYLCASSSWEGDYEQYFGPGTRLTVT.

J is TRBJ2-5 and V is TRBV2; TRBD2 agrees at 10 bases. The CDR3 loop spans 12 amino acids. Germline values: CDR1 SNHLY, CDR2 FYNNEI. The CDR3 bases are TGTGTTAGCGGGAGGAATCAAGAGACCCAGTACTTC. This encodes CVSGRNQETQYF.

With respect to this clone: Other DNA sequences from this sample encode an identical CDR3 as well. This sequence joins TRBV7-2 and TRBJ2-1; TRBD2 agrees at 8 bases. The length of the CDR3 is 14 residues. J gave up 5 bases and V 2 bases, and 2 bases lay outside the gene matches. The V gene's germline CDR1 is SGHTA and CDR2 FQGNSA. The CDR3 sequence is CASSLTGGNNEQFF. Written as DNA, the CDR3 is TGTGCCAGCAGCTTAACGGGGGGGAACAATGAGCAGTTCTTC.

V is TRBV7-8 and J is TRBJ2-4, with D perhaps matching TRBD2 (5 bases). Deletions cut 3 bases from V and 0 bases from J, with 6 bases between. The CDR3 is 14 residues long. Germline CDR1 and CDR2: SGHVS and FQNEAQ. DNA for the CDR3: TGTGCCAGCAGCTTTGCGGGAGCCAAAAACATTCAGTACTTC. It yields the protein CASSFAGAKNIQYF.

The genes are TRBV6-5 and TRBJ2-7, with D possibly matching TRBD2 (5 bases). The CDR3 extends over 13 amino acids. Trimming shortened V by 6 bases and J by 6 bases, and 15 bases separated the two germline ends. CDR1 and CDR2 from the germline V gene are MNHEY and SVGAGI. The CDR3 here is CASRTKEALEQYF. CDR3 DNA sequence: TGTGCCAGCAGAACTAAGGAGGCGCTCGAGCAGTACTTC.

This chain links TRBV2 with TRBJ2-2; D gene unclear. CDR3 length equals 12 residues. The V gene lost 4 bases and the J gene lost 4 bases, with 4 bases spanning the gap. The germline V gene has CDR1 SNHLY and CDR2 FYNNEI. The CDR3: CASSASTGELFF. CDR3 in DNA: TGTGCCAGCAGTGCGAGCACCGGGGAGCTGTTTTTT.